A single sample is the source of the 10 T cell receptor beta chains below, sequenced in a study of cytomegalovirus exposure and HLA in healthy donors. This PCR relied on a set of 60 Vbeta primers and 13 Jbeta primers. Clones were read by immunoSEQ multiplex PCR, and TCRdb kept only the in-frame ones, dropping some. The data contain approximately 140,000 clones, roughly 80% of them singletons. Sample: PBMCs. These receptors originate from a human donor in good health.

The chain couples TRBV25-1 to TRBJ2-3, with TRBD2 matching over 8 bases. This CDR3 region has 14 residues. Per germline, CDR1 MGHDK and CDR2 SYGVNS. Losses at the gene ends were 4 bases for V and 4 bases for J; bases not matched to a gene: 4. The CDR3 region is CASSVTGGPDTQYF. The CDR3 coding sequence is TGTGCCAGCAGTGTAACGGGGGGGCCAGATACGCAGTATTTT.

This CDR3 reads CASRDGLAGSYEQYF. For the CDR3, the DNA is TGTGCCAGCAGGGATGGACTAGCGGGGTCCTACGAGCAGTACTTC. V is TRBV2 and J is TRBJ2-7; TRBD2 matches at 12 bases. Germline assignment: CDR1 SNHLY and CDR2 FYNNEI. This CDR3 comprises 15 residues. The V segment lost 6 bases and the J segment 1 base; nucleotides outside the gene matches: 4.

The chain combines TRBV6-4 with TRBJ1-3, with 9 bases aligning to TRBD1. Trimming took 2 bases from V and 7 from J; bases not matched to a gene: 0. In germline, CDR1 is MRHNA, CDR2 SNTAGT. There are 13 residues in the CDR3. The CDR3 nucleotides are TGTGCCAGCAGTGACGACAGGGGGAACACCATATATTTT. It translates to CASSDDRGNTIYF.

Here the CDR3 reads CASSLVAGGQFF. In DNA form, the CDR3 reads TGTGCCAGCAGCTTAGTCGCAGGGGGGCAGTTCTTC. This chain links TRBV7-2 with TRBJ2-1, with TRBD1 matching over 7 bases. Germline loops: CDR1 SGHTA, CDR2 FQGNSA. The CDR3 covers 12 residues. Losses at the gene ends were 1 base for V and 12 bases for J; bases not matched to a gene: 3.

The chain couples TRBV27 to TRBJ2-1; D ambiguous. The CDR3 has 13 residues. Trimming took off 4 bases at V and 4 bases at J, with 8 bases between the two ends. Germline CDR1 is MNHEY and CDR2 is SMNVEV (reference sequence). As DNA, the CDR3 is TGTGCCAGCAGTTACAACAGTTACAATGAGCAGTTCTTC. Translation: CASSYNSYNEQFF.

This clone is a singleton in its sample. The rearrangement joins TRBV9 to TRBJ2-3, with TRBD2 as a possible D gene (5 bases). The V and J ends lost 0 bases and 2 bases respectively, with 10 bases between them. This CDR3 spans 15 amino acids. Germline assignment: CDR1 SGDLS and CDR2 YYNGEE. CDR3 DNA sequence: TGTGCCAGCAGCGTAGAACGGGATACCACAGATACGCAGTATTTT. It translates to CASSVERDTTDTQYF.

This sequence joins TRBV18 and TRBJ1-1; D is possibly TRBD1 (6 bases). With 3 bases removed from V and 5 bases from J, the gap between germline ends came to 13 bases. The CDR3 loop spans 14 amino acids. In germline, CDR1 is KGHSH, CDR2 LQKENI. The CDR3 coding sequence is TGTGCCAGCTCACCGAAAGGGGGGGAGACTGAAGCTTTCTTT. Encoded protein: CASSPKGGETEAFF.

This clone was seen more than once but under ten times. CDR3 protein: CASSLPRDLSGANVLTF. The CDR3 region has the DNA TGTGCCAGCAGCTTGCCCAGGGATCTCTCTGGGGCCAACGTCCTGACTTTC. This rearrangement joins TRBV5-6 to TRBJ2-6, with D possibly matching TRBD1 (5 bases). V was trimmed by 1 base and J by 0 bases, leaving 11 bases between them. Germline assignment: CDR1 SGHDT and CDR2 YYEEEE. The CDR3 length is 17 residues.

The chain carries TRBV27 and TRBJ1-5, with D possibly TRBD1 on 6 matching bases. This CDR3 comprises 13 residues. V was clipped by 8 bases and J by 5 bases, with 13 bases between them. The V gene's germline CDR1 is MNHEY and CDR2 SMNVEV (reference sequence). CDR3 in DNA: TGTGCCAGCGGCGACAGGTATTATCAGCCCCAGCATTTT. It yields the protein CASGDRYYQPQHF.

J is TRBJ2-1 and V is TRBV7-9, with D possibly being TRBD2 (5 bases). The ends were cut back, 0 bases at V and 7 bases at J, with 13 bases in the middle. The V gene's germline CDR1 is SEHNR and CDR2 FQNEAQ (reference sequence). There are 15 residues in the CDR3. CDR3 residues: CASSLAGSGGNEQFF. In DNA form, the CDR3 reads TGTGCCAGCAGCTTAGCGGGGTCAGGAGGAAATGAGCAGTTCTTC.